These T cell receptor beta chains were read from a single sample in a study of blood T cells in healthy people across ages. TCRdb ran MiXCR on the 5' RACE reads and lists one entry per CDR3 protein. The sample shows roughly 800,000 distinct CDR3 sequences, over 45% of them seen only once. The specimen was blood. The receptors originated from a man aged 25-40 years in good health. The CDR3 runs from the conserved cysteine through the conserved F or W. D genes are given only for firm matches.

TRBV27	TRBJ2-1	.	CASSPRRRDEQFF
TRBV7-2	TRBJ2-3	TRBD1	CASSLDRAPSDTQYF
TRBV20-1	TRBJ2-3	TRBD1	CSAGPGTASTDTQYF
TRBV9	TRBJ2-2	.	CASSVNTGELFF
TRBV28	TRBJ1-6	.	CASSSPDWNSPLHF
TRBV3-1	TRBJ1-1	TRBD1	CASSATGIAEAFF
TRBV6-1	TRBJ2-5	.	CASSDLAGTQETQYF
TRBV5-1	TRBJ2-1	.	CASSHGYTEQFF
TRBV20-1	TRBJ1-4	TRBD1	CSATTDRAEKLFF
TRBV12-3/TRBV12-4	TRBJ2-1	.	CASRPLGGFYNEQFF
TRBV5-1	TRBJ1-5	.	CASSLDGAGGNQPQHF
TRBV4-1	TRBJ1-2	.	CASSDRRKGDYGYTF
TRBV20-1	TRBJ1-1	TRBD1	CSAGDGDRVTEAFF
TRBV20-1	TRBJ2-2	.	CSAFSGTPNTGELFF
TRBV24-1	TRBJ2-5	.	CATSDLVGNEQYF
TRBV6-6	TRBJ2-7	TRBD2	CASLSSGSSYEQYF
TRBV4-2	TRBJ1-6	.	CASSQRDELPLHF
TRBV27	TRBJ2-7	.	CASSLALGYEQYF
TRBV20-1	TRBJ1-5	.	CSARGSTGNQPQHF
TRBV4-1	TRBJ1-2	.	CASSQDQTGRLFYGYTF
TRBV6-5	TRBJ1-4	.	CASLPGPGTTNEKLFF
TRBV10-3	TRBJ2-7	.	CAISESMIPTGEQYF
TRBV7-9	TRBJ2-7	.	CASSSRTNSYEQYF
TRBV7-2	TRBJ2-3	TRBD2	CAGSLGLAGGGDTQYF
TRBV27	TRBJ1-2	.	CASSFRLPPREGYTF
TRBV7-9	TRBJ2-2	TRBD2	CASSRGLAGGGTGELFF
TRBV6-1	TRBJ2-1	.	CASSRVSPPLMGNNEQFF
TRBV7-2	TRBJ2-3	.	CASSLERLPDTQYF
TRBV19	TRBJ1-5	.	CASSAAAQPRHF
TRBV20-1	TRBJ2-1	.	CSAEKGSYYNEQFF
TRBV5-4	TRBJ1-2	.	CASTENRGWYGYTF
TRBV5-1	TRBJ2-1	TRBD2	CASSLLGRGGYNEQFF
TRBV4-2	TRBJ2-1	TRBD2	CASSQSRGGQGNEQFF
TRBV28	TRBJ2-5	TRBD1	CASRYTGGQYF
TRBV10-3	TRBJ2-5	.	CATNALTEETQYF
TRBV20-1	TRBJ2-3	.	CSARVLAGTDTQYF
TRBV29-1	TRBJ2-1	.	CSVPRGGDNEQFF
TRBV9	TRBJ2-3	.	CASSESSTDTQYF
TRBV11-2	.	TRBD2	CASSPPGGGFETQYF
TRBV20-1	TRBJ1-1	.	CSARDPNRDNLGNTEAFF
TRBV15	TRBJ2-1	TRBD2	CATSRARLAGIYNEQFF
TRBV7-2	TRBJ2-7	.	CASSFGSASSYEQYF
TRBV6-2/TRBV6-3	TRBJ1-5	.	CASSYSTSNQPQHF
TRBV9	TRBJ2-5	.	CASSQGRVLETQYF
TRBV5-6	TRBJ2-6	.	CASHLQGANVLTF
TRBV29-1	TRBJ2-3	TRBD2	CSAKLALSTDTQYF
TRBV10-3	TRBJ2-5	.	CAHNDPGQETQYF
TRBV12-3/TRBV12-4	TRBJ2-2	TRBD1	CASSRGGQEAGELFF
TRBV7-6	TRBJ1-2	.	CASSLGKGYGYTF
TRBV9	TRBJ2-1	.	CASSEGGEPYNEQFF
TRBV4-1	TRBJ2-7	.	CASSQVPLNRSGEQYF
TRBV7-9	TRBJ2-1	TRBD2	CASSAPLAGVDNEQFF
TRBV29-1	.	.	CSVASDRYNEQYF
TRBV29-1	TRBJ2-1	TRBD2	CSAGLAGAVEQFF